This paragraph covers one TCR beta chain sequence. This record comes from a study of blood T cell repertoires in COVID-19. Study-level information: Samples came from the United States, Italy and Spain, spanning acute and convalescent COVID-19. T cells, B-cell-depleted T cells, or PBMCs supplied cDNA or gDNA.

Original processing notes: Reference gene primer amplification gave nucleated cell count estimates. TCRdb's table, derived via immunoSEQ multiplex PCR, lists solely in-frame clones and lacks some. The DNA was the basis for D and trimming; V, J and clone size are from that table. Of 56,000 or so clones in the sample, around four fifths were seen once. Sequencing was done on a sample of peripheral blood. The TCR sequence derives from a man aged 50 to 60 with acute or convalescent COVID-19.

The CDR3, as DNA: TGTGCCAGCACCTCGTTTGATTCACCCCTCCACTTT. This codes for CASTSFDSPLHF. This chain links TRBV6-5 with TRBJ1-6; D is uncertain. CDR1 and CDR2 (germline): MNHEY, SVGAGI. V lost 7 bases and J lost 8, with 9 bases in between. The CDR3 sequence is 12 residues long.